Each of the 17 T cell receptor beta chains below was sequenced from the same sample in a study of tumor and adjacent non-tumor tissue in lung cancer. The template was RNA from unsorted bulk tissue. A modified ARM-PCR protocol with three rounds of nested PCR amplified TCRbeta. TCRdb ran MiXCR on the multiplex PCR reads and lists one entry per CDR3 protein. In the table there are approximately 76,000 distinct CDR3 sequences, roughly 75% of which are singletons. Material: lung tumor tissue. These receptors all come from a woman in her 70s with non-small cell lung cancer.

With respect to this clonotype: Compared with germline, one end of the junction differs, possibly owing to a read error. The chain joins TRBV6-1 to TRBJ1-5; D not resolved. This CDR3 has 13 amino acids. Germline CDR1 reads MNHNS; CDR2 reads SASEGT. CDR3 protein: CVSDLNGRQPHHF. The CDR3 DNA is TGTGTCAGCGACCTAAACGGGCGCCAGCCCCATCATTTT.

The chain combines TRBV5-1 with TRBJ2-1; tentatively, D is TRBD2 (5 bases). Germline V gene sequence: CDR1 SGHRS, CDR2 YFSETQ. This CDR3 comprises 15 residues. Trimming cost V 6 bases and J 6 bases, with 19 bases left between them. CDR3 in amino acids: CASIGVAGAPNEQFF. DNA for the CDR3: TGCGCCAGCATCGGGGTAGCAGGAGCCCCCAATGAGCAGTTCTTC.

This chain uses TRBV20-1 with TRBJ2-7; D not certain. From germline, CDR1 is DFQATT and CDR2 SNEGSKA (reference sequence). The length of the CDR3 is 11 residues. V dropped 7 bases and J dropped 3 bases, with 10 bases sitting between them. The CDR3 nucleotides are TGCAGTGTTCAAAGCTTCTACGAGCAGTACTTC. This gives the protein CSVQSFYEQYF.

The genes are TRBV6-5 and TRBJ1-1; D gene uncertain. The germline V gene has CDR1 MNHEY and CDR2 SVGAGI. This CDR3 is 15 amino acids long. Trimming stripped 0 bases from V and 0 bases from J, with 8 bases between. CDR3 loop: CASSYSGVLNTEAFF. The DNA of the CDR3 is TGTGCCAGCAGTTACTCCGGAGTCCTGAACACTGAAGCTTTCTTT.

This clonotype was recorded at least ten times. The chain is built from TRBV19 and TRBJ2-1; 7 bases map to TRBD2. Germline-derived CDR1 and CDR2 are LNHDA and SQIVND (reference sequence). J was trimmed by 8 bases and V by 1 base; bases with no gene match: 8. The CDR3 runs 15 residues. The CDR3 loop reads CASSIGAGPQDEQFF. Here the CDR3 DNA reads TGTGCCAGTAGTATAGGAGCGGGACCCCAGGATGAGCAGTTCTTC. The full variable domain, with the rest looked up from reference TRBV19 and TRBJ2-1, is DGGITQSPKYLFRKEGQNVTLSCEQNLNHDAMYWYRQDPGQGLRLIYYSQIVNDFQKGDIAEGYSVSREKKESFPLTVTSAQKNPTAFYLCASSIGAGPQDEQFFGPGTRLTVL.

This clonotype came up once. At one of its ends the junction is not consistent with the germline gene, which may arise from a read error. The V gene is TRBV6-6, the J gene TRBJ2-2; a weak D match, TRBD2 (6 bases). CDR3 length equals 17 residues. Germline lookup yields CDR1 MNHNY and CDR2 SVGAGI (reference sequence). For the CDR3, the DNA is TGTGTCAGCAGACCTAGCGAATGGGGACGGGCGGACGGGGAGCTGTTTTTT. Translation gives CVSRPSEWGRADGELFF.

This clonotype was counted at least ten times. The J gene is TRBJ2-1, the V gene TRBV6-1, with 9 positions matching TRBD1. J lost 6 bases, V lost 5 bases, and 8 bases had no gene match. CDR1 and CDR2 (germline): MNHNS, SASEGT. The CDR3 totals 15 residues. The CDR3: CASSPRTGDRNEQFF. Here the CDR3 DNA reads TGTGCCAGCAGTCCCCGGACAGGGGACCGCAATGAGCAGTTCTTC.

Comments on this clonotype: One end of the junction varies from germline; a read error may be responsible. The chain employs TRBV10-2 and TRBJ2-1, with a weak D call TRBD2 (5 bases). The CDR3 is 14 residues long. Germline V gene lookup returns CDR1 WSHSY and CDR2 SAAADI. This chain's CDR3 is CASKADLRYNEQVF. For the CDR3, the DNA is TGCGCCAGTAAAGCGGACCTGAGGTACAATGAGCAGGTCTTC.

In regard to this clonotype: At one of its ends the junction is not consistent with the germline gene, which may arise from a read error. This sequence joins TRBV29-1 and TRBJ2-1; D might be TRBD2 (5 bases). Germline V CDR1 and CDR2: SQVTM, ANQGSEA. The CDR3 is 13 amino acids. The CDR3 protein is CSVKRQVINEQLF. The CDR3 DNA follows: TGTAGCGTAAAACGGCAGGTCATAAATGAGCAGCTCTTC.

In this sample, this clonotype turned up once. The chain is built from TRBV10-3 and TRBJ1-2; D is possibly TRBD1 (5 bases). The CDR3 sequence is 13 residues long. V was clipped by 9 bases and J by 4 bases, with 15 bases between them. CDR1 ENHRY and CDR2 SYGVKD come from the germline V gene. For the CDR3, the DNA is TGTGCCATAATGGGCCAGGGAACCTATGGCTACACCTTC. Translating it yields CAIMGQGTYGYTF.

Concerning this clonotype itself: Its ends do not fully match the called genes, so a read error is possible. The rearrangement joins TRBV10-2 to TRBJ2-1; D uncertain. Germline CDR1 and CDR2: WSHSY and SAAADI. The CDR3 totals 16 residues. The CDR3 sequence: CASSEKGRSVYKEQFF. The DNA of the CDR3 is TGTGCCAGCAGCGAGAAGGGCAGGAGTGTCTACAAAGAGCAGTTCTTC.

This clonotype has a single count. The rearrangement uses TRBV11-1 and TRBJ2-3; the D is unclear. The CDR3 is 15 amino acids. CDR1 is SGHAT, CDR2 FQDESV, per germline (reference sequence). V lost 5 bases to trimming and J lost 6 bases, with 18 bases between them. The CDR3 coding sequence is TGTGCCAGCAGCAAAACCAACGGCGTGGGGGATACGCAGTATTTT. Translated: CASSKTNGVGDTQYF.

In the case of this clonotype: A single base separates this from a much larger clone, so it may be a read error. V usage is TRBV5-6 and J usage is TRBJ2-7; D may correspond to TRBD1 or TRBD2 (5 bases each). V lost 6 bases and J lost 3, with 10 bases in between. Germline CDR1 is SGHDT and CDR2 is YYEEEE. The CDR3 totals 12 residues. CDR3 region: CASIRDHYEQYF. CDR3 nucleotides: TGTGCCAGCATCAGGGACCACTACGAGCAGTACTTC.

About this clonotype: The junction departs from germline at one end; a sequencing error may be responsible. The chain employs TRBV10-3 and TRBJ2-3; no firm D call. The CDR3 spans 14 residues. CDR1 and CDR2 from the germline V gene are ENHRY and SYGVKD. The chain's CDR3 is CVISESVSTDTQYF. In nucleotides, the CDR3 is TGTGTCATCAGTGAGTCCGTGAGCACAGATACACAGTATTTT.

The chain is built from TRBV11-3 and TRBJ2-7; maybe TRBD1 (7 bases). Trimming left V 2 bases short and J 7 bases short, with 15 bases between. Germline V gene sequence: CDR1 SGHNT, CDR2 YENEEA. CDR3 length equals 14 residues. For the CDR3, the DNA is TGTGCCAGCAGCTTAACAGGGGCCCTAGCGGAGCAGTACTTC. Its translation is CASSLTGALAEQYF.

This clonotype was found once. Written as DNA, the CDR3 is TGTGTCAACAGTCTCCGTGGCGGGAGCGATTACAATGAGCAGTTCTTC. Translated: CVNSLRGGSDYNEQFF. The rearrangement uses TRBV12-3 or TRBV12-4 and TRBJ2-1; TRBD2 aligns across 7 bases. The CDR3 loop spans 16 amino acids.

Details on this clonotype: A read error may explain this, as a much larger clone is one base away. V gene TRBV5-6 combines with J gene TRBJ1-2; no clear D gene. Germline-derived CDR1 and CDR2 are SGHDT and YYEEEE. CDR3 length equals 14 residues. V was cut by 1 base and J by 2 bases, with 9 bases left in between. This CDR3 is CASSLRPLNYGYTF. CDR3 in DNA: TGTGCCAGCAGCTTGAGACCGTTAAACTATGGCTACACCTTC. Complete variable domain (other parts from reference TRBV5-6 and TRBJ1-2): DAGVTQSPTHLIKTRGQQVTLRCSPKSGHDTVSWYQQALGQGPQFIFQYYEEEERQRGNFPDRFSGHQFPNYSSELNVNALLLGDSALYLCASSLRPLNYGYTFGSGTRLTVV.